Listed here is a single T cell receptor (beta chain). Antigen: not known. Purity (above 95%) was reached by all sorted populations. TCRB transcripts that were expressed got sequenced, as all of the isolated RNA had been reverse transcribed. Profiling relied on immunoSEQ multiplex PCR, and the TCRdb table lists in-frame clones only, not all of them. The repertoire holds roughly 400,000 clones, with over 8.5% as singletons. This sample stems from a study of beta chain features in type 1 diabetes. Study-wide points: Moderate yet significant TCRB CDR3 shortening was seen in Type 1 diabetes patients in all four CD4+ subsets.

Between the trimmed V and J ends, which lost 5 bases and 4 bases, there was a span of 21 bases. Germline values: CDR1 SGHVS, CDR2 FQNEAQ. The CDR3 runs to 17 residues. The TCR was taken from a man aged 25 to 45 with type 1 diabetes. The V call is TRBV7-8, the J call TRBJ1-5; D is unresolved. The sample was central memory CD4+ T cells from blood. The CDR3 here is CASSPINPRRSNQPQHF. The CDR3 nucleotides read TGTGCCAGCAGCCCCATCAATCCCAGGCGGTCGAATCAGCCCCAGCATTTT. The full variable domain, with the rest looked up from reference TRBV7-8 and TRBJ1-5, is GAGVSQSPRYKVAKRGQDVALRCDPISGHVSLFWYQQALGQGPEFLTYFQNEAQLDKSGLPSDRFFAERPEGSVSTLKIQRTQQEDSAVYLCASSPINPRRSNQPQHFGDGTRLSIL.